The source of this T cell receptor beta chain is a study of cytomegalovirus exposure and HLA in healthy donors. Points on this clone: Its antigen remains unknown.

Overall study findings and caveats: In a later analysis, TCR association rates varied by HLA locus: DRB1 most, HLA-C fewest. Rare TCR sequences predominated, though certain public TCRs were found in many donors. Another analysis was done later, and it associated 15,000 to 20,000 TCR beta sequences with HLA alleles at 0.05 false discovery rate. In a later analysis, the majority of CMV-associated beta chains seemingly showed HLA restriction.

The CDR3 spans 13 residues. Germline CDR1 and CDR2: SEHNR and FQNEAQ (reference sequence). The ends were cut back, 5 bases at V and 4 bases at J, with 11 bases in the middle. The primer mix had 60 Vbeta and 13 Jbeta primers. Method: immunoSEQ multiplex PCR; TCRdb's copy keeps in-frame clones and lacks some. The repertoire consists of nearly 110,000 clones, with roughly three quarters occurring once and the leading ten covering about 2.5%. This clonotype was sampled from a man aged 18 to 30 in good health and CMV-seronegative. Source material: PBMCs. V and J are TRBV7-9 and TRBJ1-2, with D perhaps matching TRBD1 (6 bases). Here the CDR3 reads CASSRGQSYGYTF. CDR3 coding DNA: TGTGCCAGCAGCCGTGGACAGTCCTATGGCTACACCTTC.